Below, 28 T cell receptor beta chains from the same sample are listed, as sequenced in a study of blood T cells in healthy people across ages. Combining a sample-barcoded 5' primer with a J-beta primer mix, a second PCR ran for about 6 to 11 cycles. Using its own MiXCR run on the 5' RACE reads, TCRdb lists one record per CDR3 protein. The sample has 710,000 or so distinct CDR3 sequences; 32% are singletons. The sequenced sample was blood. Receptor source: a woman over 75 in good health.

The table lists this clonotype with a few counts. The CDR3 region has the DNA TGTGCCAGCAGTTTGAGGGACCAGAGACCCAATCAGCCCCAGCATTTT. As protein: CASSLRDQRPNQPQHF. The V gene is TRBV28, the J gene TRBJ1-5, with D possibly being TRBD1 (5 bases). This CDR3 is 16 amino acids long. CDR1 is MDHEN and CDR2 is SYDVKM in the germline V gene. V gave up 3 bases and J gave up 3 bases, with 15 bases separating them.

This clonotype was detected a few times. This CDR3 is CASSQGSTHNSPLHF. In nucleotides, the CDR3 is TGTGCCAGCAGCCAAGGGTCAACCCATAATTCACCCCTCCACTTT. V usage is TRBV3-1 and J usage is TRBJ1-6; no clear D gene. Germline values: CDR1 LGHDT, CDR2 YNNKEL (reference sequence). The length of the CDR3 is 15 residues. V gave up 1 base and J gave up 5 bases, with 9 bases separating them.

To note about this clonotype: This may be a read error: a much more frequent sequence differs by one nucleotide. This CDR3 reads CASTPGQGNTEAFF. CDR3 in DNA: TGTGCCAGCACCCCGGGACAGGGGAACACTGAAGCTTTCTTT. The rearrangement joins TRBV12-3 or TRBV12-4 to TRBJ1-1; 9 nucleotides line up with TRBD1. Unmatched junction bases numbered 4, after V lost 7 bases and J lost 1 base. The length of the CDR3 is 14 residues.

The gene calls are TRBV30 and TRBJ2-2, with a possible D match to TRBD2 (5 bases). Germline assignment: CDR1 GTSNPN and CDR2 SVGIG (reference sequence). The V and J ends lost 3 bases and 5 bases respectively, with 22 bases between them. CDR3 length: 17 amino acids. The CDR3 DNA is TGTGCCTGGAGGCCGGAGGAGTCGATATTTATAACCGGGGAGCTGTTTTTT. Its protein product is CAWRPEESIFITGELFF.

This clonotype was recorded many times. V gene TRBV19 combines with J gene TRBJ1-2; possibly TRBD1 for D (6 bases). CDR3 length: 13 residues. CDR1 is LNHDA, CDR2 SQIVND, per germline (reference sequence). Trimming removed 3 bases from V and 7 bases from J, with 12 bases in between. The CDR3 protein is CASSISRDTGYTF. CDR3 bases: TGTGCCAGTAGTATTAGCCGGGACACTGGCTACACCTTC.

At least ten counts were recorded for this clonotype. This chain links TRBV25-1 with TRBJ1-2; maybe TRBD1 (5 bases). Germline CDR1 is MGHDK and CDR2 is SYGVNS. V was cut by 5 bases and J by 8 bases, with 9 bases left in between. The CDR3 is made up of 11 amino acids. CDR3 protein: CASSSTAGYTF. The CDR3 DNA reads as TGTGCCAGCAGTTCGACAGCCGGCTACACCTTC.

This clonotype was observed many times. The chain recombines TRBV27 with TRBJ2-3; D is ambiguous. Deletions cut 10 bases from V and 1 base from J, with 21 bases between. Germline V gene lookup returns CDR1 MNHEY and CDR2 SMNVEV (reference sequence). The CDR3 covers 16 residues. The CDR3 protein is CATKFPSMRCTDTQYF. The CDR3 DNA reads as TGTGCCACCAAGTTCCCCTCCATGCGGTGCACAGATACGCAGTATTTT.

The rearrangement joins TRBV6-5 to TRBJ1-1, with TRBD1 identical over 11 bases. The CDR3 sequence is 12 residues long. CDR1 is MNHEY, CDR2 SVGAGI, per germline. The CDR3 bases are TGTGTAAGCGGGACAGGGGGTACTGAAGCTTTCTTT. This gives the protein CVSGTGGTEAFF.

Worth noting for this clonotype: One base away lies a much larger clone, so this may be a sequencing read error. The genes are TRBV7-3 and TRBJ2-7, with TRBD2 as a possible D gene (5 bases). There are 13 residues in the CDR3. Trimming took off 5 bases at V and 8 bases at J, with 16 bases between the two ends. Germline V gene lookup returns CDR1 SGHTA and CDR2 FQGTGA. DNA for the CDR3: TGTGCCAGCAGCCCGGAACCACGGGGAAAGCAGTACTTC. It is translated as CASSPEPRGKQYF.

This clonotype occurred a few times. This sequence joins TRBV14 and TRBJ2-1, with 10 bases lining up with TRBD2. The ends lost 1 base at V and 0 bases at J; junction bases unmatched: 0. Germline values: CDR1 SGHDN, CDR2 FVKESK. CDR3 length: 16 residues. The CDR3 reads CASSQVAGGSYNEQFF. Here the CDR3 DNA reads TGTGCCAGCAGCCAAGTAGCGGGGGGCTCCTACAATGAGCAGTTCTTC.

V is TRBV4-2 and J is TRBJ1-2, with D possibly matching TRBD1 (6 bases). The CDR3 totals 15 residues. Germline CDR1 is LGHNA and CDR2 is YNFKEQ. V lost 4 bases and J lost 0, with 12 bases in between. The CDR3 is CASSLKGEANYGYTF. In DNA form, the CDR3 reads TGTGCCAGCAGCCTGAAGGGGGAAGCTAACTATGGCTACACCTTC.

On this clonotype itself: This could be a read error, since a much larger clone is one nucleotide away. The CDR3 protein is CAVRGGQDTEAFF. The CDR3 DNA reads TGTGCCGTCAGGGGGGGGCAGGACACTGAAGCTTTCTTT. V is TRBV10-3 and J is TRBJ1-1; 7 positions agree with TRBD1. The germline gives CDR1 ENHRY, CDR2 SYGVKD. This CDR3 is 13 amino acids long.

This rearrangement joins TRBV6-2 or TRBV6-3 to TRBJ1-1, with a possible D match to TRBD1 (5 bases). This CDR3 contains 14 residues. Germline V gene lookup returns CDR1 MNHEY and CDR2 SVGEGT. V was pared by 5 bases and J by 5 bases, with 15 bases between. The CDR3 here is CASSTRWGRTEAFF. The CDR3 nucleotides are TGTGCCAGCAGTACCCGATGGGGGAGGACTGAAGCTTTCTTT.

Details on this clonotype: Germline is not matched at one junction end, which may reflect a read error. CDR3 DNA: TGCGCCTGCAGCCAAGATGGAATGGGGGGCGGAACCGGGGAGCTGTTTTTT. It yields the protein CACSQDGMGGGTGELFF. The chain has TRBV4-1 and TRBJ2-2; possibly TRBD1 or TRBD2 for D (6 bases each). This CDR3 region has 17 residues. Germline loops: CDR1 MGHRA, CDR2 YSYEKL.

Here the CDR3 DNA reads TGCAGTGCTAGAGCCGATGCGGCGGGAAATGAGCAGTTCTTC. As protein: CSARADAAGNEQFF. V usage is TRBV20-1 and J usage is TRBJ2-1, with D maybe TRBD2 (6 bases). This CDR3 has 14 residues. V was shortened by 1 base and J by 7 bases, with 14 bases between the two germline ends. Germline V gene data show CDR1 as DFQATT and CDR2 as SNEGSKA (reference sequence).

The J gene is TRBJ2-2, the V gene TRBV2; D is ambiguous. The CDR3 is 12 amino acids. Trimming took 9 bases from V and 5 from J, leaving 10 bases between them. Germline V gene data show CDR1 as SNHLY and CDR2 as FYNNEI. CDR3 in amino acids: CARSSATGELFF. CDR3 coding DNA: TGTGCCAGATCTTCAGCTACCGGGGAGCTGTTTTTT. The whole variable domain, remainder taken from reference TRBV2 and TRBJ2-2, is EPEVTQTPSHQVTQMGQEVILRCVPISNHLYFYWYRQILGQKVEFLVSFYNNEISEKSEIFDDQFSVERPDGSNFTLKIRSTKLEDSAMYFCARSSATGELFFGEGSRLTVL.

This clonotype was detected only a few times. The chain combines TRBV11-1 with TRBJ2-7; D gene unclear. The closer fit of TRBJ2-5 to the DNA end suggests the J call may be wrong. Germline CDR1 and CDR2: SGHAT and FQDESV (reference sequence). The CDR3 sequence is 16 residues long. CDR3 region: CASSPRRRTPRETQYF. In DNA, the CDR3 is TGTGCCAGCAGCCCCAGGCGACGGACGCCGAGGGAGACCCAGTACTTC.

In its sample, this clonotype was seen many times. The CDR3 nucleotides read TGTGCCAGCGTCGGGGGCGCTGGGGCCAACGTCCTGACTTTC. This encodes CASVGGAGANVLTF. The V and J genes are TRBV2 and TRBJ2-6; the D gene could be TRBD1 or TRBD2 (6 bases each). Per germline, CDR1 SNHLY and CDR2 FYNNEI. This CDR3 is built from 14 residues. V lost 8 bases to trimming and J lost 2 bases, with 10 bases between them.

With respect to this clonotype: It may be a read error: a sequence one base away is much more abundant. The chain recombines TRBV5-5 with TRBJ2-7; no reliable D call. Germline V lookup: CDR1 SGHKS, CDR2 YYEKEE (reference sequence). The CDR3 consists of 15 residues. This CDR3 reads CANSLALGSSYEQYF. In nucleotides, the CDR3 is TGTGCCAACAGCTTGGCCCTGGGTTCCTCCTACGAGCAGTACTTC.

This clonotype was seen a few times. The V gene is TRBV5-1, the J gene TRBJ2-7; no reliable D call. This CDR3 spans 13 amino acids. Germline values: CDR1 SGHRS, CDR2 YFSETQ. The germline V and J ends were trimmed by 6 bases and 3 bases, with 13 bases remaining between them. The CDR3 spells CASTRPPNYEQYF. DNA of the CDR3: TGCGCCAGCACCCGACCGCCAAACTACGAGCAGTACTTC.

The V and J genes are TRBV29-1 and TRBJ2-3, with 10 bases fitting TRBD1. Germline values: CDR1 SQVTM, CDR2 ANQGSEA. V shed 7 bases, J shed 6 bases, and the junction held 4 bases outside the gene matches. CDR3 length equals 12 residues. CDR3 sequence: CSGGQGGDTQYF. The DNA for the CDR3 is TGCAGCGGTGGACAGGGGGGGGATACGCAGTATTTT.

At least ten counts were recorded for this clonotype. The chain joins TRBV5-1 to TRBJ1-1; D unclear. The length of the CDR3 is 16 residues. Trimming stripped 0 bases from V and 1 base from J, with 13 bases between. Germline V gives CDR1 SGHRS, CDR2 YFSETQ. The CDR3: CASSLAVGRANTEAFF. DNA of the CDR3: TGCGCCAGCAGCTTGGCTGTGGGTCGGGCGAACACTGAAGCTTTCTTT.

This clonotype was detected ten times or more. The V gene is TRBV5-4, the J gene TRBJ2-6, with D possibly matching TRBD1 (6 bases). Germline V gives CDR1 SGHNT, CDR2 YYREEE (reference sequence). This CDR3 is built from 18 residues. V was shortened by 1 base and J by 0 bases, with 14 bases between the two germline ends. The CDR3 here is CASSLYRDTFSGANVLTF. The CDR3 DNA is TGTGCCAGCAGCTTGTACCGGGACACCTTCTCTGGGGCCAACGTCCTGACTTTC. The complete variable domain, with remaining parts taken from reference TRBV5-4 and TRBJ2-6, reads ETGVTQSPTHLIKTRGQQVTLRCSSQSGHNTVSWYQQALGQGPQFIFQYYREEENGRGNFPPRFSGLQFPNYSSELNVNALELDDSALYLCASSLYRDTFSGANVLTFGAGSRLTVL.

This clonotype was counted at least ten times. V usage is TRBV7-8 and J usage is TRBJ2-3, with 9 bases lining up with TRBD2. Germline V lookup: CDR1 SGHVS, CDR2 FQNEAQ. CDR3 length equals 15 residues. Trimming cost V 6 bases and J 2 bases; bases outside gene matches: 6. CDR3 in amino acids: CASSILAGNTDTQYF. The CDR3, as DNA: TGTGCCAGCAGTATCCTAGCGGGGAACACAGATACGCAGTATTTT.

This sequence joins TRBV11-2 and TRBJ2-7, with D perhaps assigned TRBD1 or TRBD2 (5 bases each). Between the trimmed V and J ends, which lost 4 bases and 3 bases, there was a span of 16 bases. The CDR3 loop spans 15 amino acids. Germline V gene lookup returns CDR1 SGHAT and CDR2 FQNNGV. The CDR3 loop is CASSSRDRGVYEQYF. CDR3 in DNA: TGTGCCAGCAGCTCCCGGGATAGGGGAGTCTACGAGCAGTACTTC.

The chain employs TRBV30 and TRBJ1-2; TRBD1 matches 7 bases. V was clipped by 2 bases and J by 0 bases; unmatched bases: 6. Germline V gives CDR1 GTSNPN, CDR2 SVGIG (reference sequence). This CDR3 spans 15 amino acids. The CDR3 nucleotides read TGTGCCTGGAGTCCCCTGAGGGGGCCTAACTATGGCTACACCTTC. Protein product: CAWSPLRGPNYGYTF.

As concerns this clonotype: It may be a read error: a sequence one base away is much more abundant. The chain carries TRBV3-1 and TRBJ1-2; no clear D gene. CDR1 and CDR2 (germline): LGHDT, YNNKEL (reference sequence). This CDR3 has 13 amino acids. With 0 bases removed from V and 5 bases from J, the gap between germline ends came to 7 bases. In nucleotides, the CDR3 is TGTGCCAGCAGCCAAGAGATCCGTTATGGCTACACCTTC. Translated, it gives CASSQEIRYGYTF. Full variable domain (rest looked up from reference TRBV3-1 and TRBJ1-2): DTAVSQTPKYLVTQMGNDKSIKCEQNLGHDTMYWYKQDSKKFLKIMFSYNNKELIINETVPNRFSPKSPDKAHLNLHINSLELGDSAVYFCASSQEIRYGYTFGSGTRLTVV.

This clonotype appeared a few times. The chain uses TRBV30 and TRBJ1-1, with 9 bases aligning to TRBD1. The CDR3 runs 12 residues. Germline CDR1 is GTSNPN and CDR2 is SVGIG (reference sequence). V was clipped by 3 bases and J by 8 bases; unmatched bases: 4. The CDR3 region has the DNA TGTGCCTGGAGCCCGGGACAGGGAGAAGCTTTCTTT. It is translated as CAWSPGQGEAFF.